Sequencing of this T cell receptor (beta chain) was carried out in a study of blood T cell repertoires in COVID-19 (dated by TCRdb to the early 2020s). The study in broad terms: Samples covering the acute and convalescent phases of COVID-19 were provided by collaborators in the United States, Italy and Spain. The prospective study material was composed of cDNA or gDNA derived from T cells, B-cell-depleted T cells, or PBMCs. Subjects who had been exposed to COVID-19, were actively infected with it, or had recovered from it provided the deeply sampled blood TCRbeta repertoires that made up the dataset. The repertoires were released in a freely available public database intended as a resource for research on the immune response to SARS-CoV-2. Samples came from the ongoing ImmuneRACE study (first 160 participants) plus 1,254 subjects from 6 global collaborators. A de-identified subject ID, COVID-19 status, age in years and sex were almost always included in the sample metadata. HLA class I and class II types, where available, came from metadata supplied by the sample provider rather than from assay-based typing. The paper as a whole reports these results and caveats: The amount of clinical and demographic metadata varied by source and participant and was provided uncurated.

TCRbeta CDR3 regions were amplified from genomic DNA using the immunoSEQ Assay, a bias-controlled multiplex PCR. The published analysis was carried out like this. Nucleated cell counts per sample were estimated from amplification of reference gene primers within the assay. Sequence reads were collapsed and filtered to measure the absolute abundance of every unique TCRbeta CDR3 rearrangement. For each sample, productive Simpson clonality was calculated as the square root of Simpson's diversity index across productive rearrangements. In TCRdb, the immuneACCESS table is reduced to in-frame sequences with V and J assigned. These tables do not hold every clone; where another copy was compared, an unresolved V gene accounts for under half, and the others remain unexplained. From that table come the V and J calls and clone size; the DNA was used to work out D and trimming. Present in this sample are 490,000 or so clones, roughly 90% of which were seen just once. 1.5% to 2% of the sample is in the top ten clones.

In regard to this clone: No antigen is known for it. Per-nucleotide qualities are absent, and no much larger clonotype sits a single base away.

As encoded in the germline V gene, CDR1 is SGHNT while CDR2 is YENEEA. At the junction V is shortened by 1 base and J by 6 bases; bases outside the gene matches: 5. From the cysteine through the phenylalanine, the CDR3 covers 14 amino acids. The DNA shown is the 42-base CDR3, in frame from base 1. Participants in the prospective study were aged about 18 to 100 years, lived in over 20 United States geographic areas, and enrolled through a virtual design. Cohort assignment in the prospective study relied on participant-reported clinical history from a screening survey and a study questionnaire. Recovered participants in ImmuneRACE Cohort 3 were defined as having two consecutive negative NP/OP PCR tests, clearance from a healthcare professional, or resolution of symptoms. In the prospective study, whole blood, serum and a nasopharyngeal or oropharyngeal swab were collected from each participant by mobile phlebotomists. Participants in the prospective study had the option to provide additional blood draws and questionnaires over a roughly 2-month period. Blood samples from the prospective study were shipped frozen or at room temperature prior to DNA extraction.

Here the chain combines TRBV11-3 and TRBJ2-7; 8 of the junction bases match TRBD1. The specimen sequenced was PBMCs or T cells enriched from blood (not recorded which). The receptor was isolated from a woman in her forties who had recovered from COVID-19. The nucleotide sequence reads TGTGCCAGCAGCTTAGGACAGGGGATTTTCGAGCAGTACTTC. Translated, this gives CASSLGQGIFEQYF.